This T cell receptor beta chain was sequenced for a study of Ad26.COV2.S vaccination and SARS-CoV-2 variants. Whole-study context: Once, or twice with 56 days between doses, Ad26.COV2.S was given intramuscularly.

The method was immunoSEQ multiplex PCR; TCRdb's version includes in-frame clones alone and lacks a portion of them. The top ten hold around 4.2% of the sample, which has some 450,000 clones, roughly 87% seen once. CDR3 length: 15 amino acids. Germline V gene lookup returns CDR1 ENHRY and CDR2 SYGVKD. The V end lost 0 bases, the J end lost 3 bases, and 10 bases lay between the germline ends. On this clone itself: The identical CDR3 is also encoded by other nucleotide sequences in the sample.

The sample's treatment: about 20 received Ad26.COV2.S at low or high dose, single or two shots; five or six received placebo; per-sample allocation not given. Day 63 following the first vaccine or placebo injection was when the samples were taken. The V and J genes are TRBV10-3 and TRBJ2-3; tentative D call: TRBD1 (5 bases). The origin of this receptor is a person between 18 and 59 years old who received the Ad26.COV2.S COVID-19 vaccine or a placebo. The sequencing here drew on peripheral blood, taken in a trial of Ad26.COV2.S vaccine versus placebo. The CDR3 sequence: CAISESGAGTDTQYF. CDR3 nucleotide sequence: TGTGCCATCAGTGAGTCAGGGGCAGGGACAGATACGCAGTATTTT.